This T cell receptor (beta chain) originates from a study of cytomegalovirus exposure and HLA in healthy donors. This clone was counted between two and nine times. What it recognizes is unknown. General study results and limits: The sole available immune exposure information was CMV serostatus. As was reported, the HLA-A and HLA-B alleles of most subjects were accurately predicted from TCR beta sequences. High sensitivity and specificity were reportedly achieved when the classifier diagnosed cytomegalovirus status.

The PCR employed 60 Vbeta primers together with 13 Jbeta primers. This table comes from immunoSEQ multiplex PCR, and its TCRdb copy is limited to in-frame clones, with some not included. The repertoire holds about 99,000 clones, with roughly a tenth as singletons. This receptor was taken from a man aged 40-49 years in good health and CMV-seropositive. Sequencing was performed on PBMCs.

CDR3 nucleotides: TGCGCCAGCAGTGGAAGGGGGCGCAACTATGGCTACACCTTC. Its protein is CASSGRGRNYGYTF. This sequence joins TRBV10-2 and TRBJ1-2; 7 bases align to TRBD1. Germline-derived CDR1 and CDR2 are WSHSY and SAAADI. This CDR3 has 14 amino acids. Trimming cost V 4 bases and J 2 bases; bases outside gene matches: 4.